The clone carrying this T cell receptor beta chain occurred once. Antigen unknown. TCRdb's table, derived via immunoSEQ multiplex PCR, lists solely in-frame clones and lacks some. This table holds tens of thousands of clones, 88% found once. The data are from a study of OX40 agonist ivuxolimab in advanced cancers. Study as a whole: Ivuxolimab, an agonist antibody against OX40 (CD134), was given to patients. Study findings and constraints: At doses 0.1 to 3.0 mg/kg, CD4+ and CD8+ clones expanded.

Individuals having autoimmune disease history or systemic immunosuppression were not enrolled. From germline, CDR1 is SGHTA and CDR2 FQGNSA. V gave up 2 bases and J gave up 2 bases; unmatched junction bases: 5. The CDR3 spans 15 residues. This clonotype originated in an adult with an advanced solid tumor such as melanoma, head and neck, liver or kidney cancer. V and J are TRBV7-2 and TRBJ2-7, with TRBD2 identical over 8 bases. Material: CD4+ or CD8+ T cells sorted from blood, obtained in a trial of the OX40 agonist ivuxolimab. The CDR3, as DNA: TGTGCCAGCAGCTTAAGGGCTAGCGGGCCCTACGAGCAGTACTTC. Protein sequence: CASSLRASGPYEQYF.